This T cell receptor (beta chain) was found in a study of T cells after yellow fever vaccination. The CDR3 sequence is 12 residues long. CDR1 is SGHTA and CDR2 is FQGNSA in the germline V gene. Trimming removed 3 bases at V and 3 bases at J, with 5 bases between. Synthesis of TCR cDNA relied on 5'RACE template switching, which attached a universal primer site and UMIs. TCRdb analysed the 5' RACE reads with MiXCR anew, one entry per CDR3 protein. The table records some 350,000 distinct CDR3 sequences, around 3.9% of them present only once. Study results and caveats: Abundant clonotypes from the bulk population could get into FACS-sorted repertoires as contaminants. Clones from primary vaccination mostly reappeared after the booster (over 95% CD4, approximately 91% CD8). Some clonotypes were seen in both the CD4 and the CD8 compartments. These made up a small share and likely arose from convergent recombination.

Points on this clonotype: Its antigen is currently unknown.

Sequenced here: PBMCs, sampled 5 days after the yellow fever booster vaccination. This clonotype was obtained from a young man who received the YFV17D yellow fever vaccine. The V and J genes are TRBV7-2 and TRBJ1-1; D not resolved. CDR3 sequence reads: CASSFLDTEAFF. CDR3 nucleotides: TGTGCCAGCAGCTTCTTGGACACTGAAGCTTTCTTT.